Below, one T cell receptor (beta chain) is given with its context. This clone was observed once. Its specific antigen is unknown. No much larger clone exists at a distance of one base, and base qualities are not known. Donors formed part of the validation cohort, which comprised 120 subjects and was distinct from the first cohort of roughly 600 subjects. The library was generated by the immunoSEQ multiplex PCR assay. In the original analysis: To diagnose cytomegalovirus status from the catalog of TCR beta chain sequences, a statistical classification framework was built. In its TCRdb copy, this immuneACCESS table keeps in-frame sequences only and misses some clones. Where compared with another copy, unresolved V genes explain less than half of these, and the others have no known cause. V and J calls and clone size are given by that table; D and trimming were obtained from the DNA. A total of about 150,000 clones appear in this sample, 65% to 90% of them only once. The ten largest clones represent around 20% of the sample.

The data derive from a study of cytomegalovirus exposure and HLA in healthy donors (dated by TCRdb to 2015 to 2018). About the full investigation: A later analysis indicated that the 95 to 150 validation repertoires were generated on the platform also employed for the 670 or so repertoires of the first cohort. The aim of the study was to test whether cataloging public T cell receptors could identify signatures of past pathogen exposure. Along with the approximately 620-subject first cohort, a separate validation cohort of roughly 110 different subjects was used. To predict cytomegalovirus infection status, the study brought together high-throughput TCR immunosequencing, statistical association of individual TCRs with disease status, and machine learning. On the study overall, not on this receptor specifically: In vitro tests confirmed that a few of the cytomegalovirus-associated TCR beta chains recognize cytomegalovirus antigens. In both the original and validation cohorts, the classifier was reported to diagnose cytomegalovirus status with high specificity and sensitivity. A later analysis found that TCRs clustered in the first cohort also tended to co-occur in the 130 or so validation repertoires, with approximately 94% of cluster scores above 0. It was suggested by the authors that the approach could potentially be generalized to other disease states and immunological phenotypes. The study listed 164 TCR beta chains as associated with cytomegalovirus. Most TCR sequences were observed very rarely across donors, whereas some public TCRs were present in many individuals. A later analysis had no HLA typing for the validation cohort, so co-occurrence there was scored across all 130 or so repertoires.

Germline trimming: 1 base from V, 2 bases from J; junction bases outside gene matches: 9. The CDR3 spans 17 residues, from the cysteine through the phenylalanine. Of all the DNA, just the CDR3 is kept, 51 bases in frame from base 1. Looking up the germline V gene yields CDR1 LGHNA and CDR2 YNFKEQ. The chain is assembled from TRBV4-2 and TRBJ2-5, and 8 junctional nucleotides match TRBD1. The source is a man between 18 and 35 years old in good health and CMV-seropositive. The sequencing input was PBMCs. CDR3 sequence: CASSQGFGDRRQETQYF. In nucleotides, the sequence is TGTGCCAGCAGCCAAGGATTTGGGGACAGGAGACAAGAGACCCAGTACTTC.